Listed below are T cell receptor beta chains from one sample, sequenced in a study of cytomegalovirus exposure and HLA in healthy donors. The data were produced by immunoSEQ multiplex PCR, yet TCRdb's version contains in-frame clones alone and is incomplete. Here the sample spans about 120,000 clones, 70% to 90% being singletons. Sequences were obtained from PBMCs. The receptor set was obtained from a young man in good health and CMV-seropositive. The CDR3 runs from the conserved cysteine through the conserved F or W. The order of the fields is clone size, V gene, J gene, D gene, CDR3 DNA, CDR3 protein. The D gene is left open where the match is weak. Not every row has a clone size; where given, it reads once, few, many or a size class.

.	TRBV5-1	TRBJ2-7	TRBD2	TGCGCCAGCAGCCCTGAGACTAGCGGTGCCTACGAGCAGTACTTC	CASSPETSGAYEQYF
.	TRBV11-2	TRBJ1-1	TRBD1	TGTGCCAGCAGCTTCGGACAGGGGCCCGAAGCTTTCTTT	CASSFGQGPEAFF
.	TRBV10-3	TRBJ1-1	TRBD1	TGTGCCACCCAGACAGGGGACACTGAAGCTTTCTTT	CATQTGDTEAFF
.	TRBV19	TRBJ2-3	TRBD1	TGTGCCAGTAGTATTGTTTTTGGAGGACAGGAGGACTTCTCCCCGGATACGCAGTATTTT	CASSIVFGGQEDFSPDTQYF
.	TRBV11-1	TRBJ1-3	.	TGTGCCAGCAGCGGAGGGGTTCACTCTGGAAACACCATATATTTT	CASSGGVHSGNTIYF
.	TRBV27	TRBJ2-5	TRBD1	TGTGCCAGCAGTTCAAAATTGACAGGGTTGGGGTTGAAGACCCAGTACTTC	CASSSKLTGLGLKTQYF
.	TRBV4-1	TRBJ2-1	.	TGCGCCAGCAGCCCTGACAGTAACAATGAGCAGTTCTTC	CASSPDSNNEQFF
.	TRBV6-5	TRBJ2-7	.	TGTGCCAGCAGCCCCCTGCTCAGGGCAAGGGACGAGCAGTACTTC	CASSPLLRARDEQYF
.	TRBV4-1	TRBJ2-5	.	TGCGCCAGCAGCCGGGGTGAGGAGGCAGAGACCCAGTACTTC	CASSRGEEAETQYF
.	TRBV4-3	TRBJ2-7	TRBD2	TGCGCCAGCGGGAACGCGGGGGGTCAGCAGTACTTC	CASGNAGGQQYF
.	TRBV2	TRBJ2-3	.	TGTGCCAGCAGTGGTCTCCGCACAGATACGCAGTATTTT	CASSGLRTDTQYF
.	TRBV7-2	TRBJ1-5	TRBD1	TGTGCCAGCAGCCCCCAGCTAGGGGGCGGCAATCAGCCCCAGCATTTT	CASSPQLGGGNQPQHF
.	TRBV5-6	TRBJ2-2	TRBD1	TGTGCCAGCAGACCCTATGCCGGGACAGGGGCCACCGGGGAGCTGTTTTTT	CASRPYAGTGATGELFF
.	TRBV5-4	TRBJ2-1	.	TGTGCCAGCAGCTTCGGCGGAGGGTCCAGGGAGCAGTTCTTC	CASSFGGGSREQFF
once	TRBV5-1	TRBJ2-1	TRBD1	TGCGCCAGCAGCTTAGGGGACAGCTACAATGAGCAGTTCTTC	CASSLGDSYNEQFF
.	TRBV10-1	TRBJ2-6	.	TGCGCCAGCTCTGCCGGTAGGGCCAACGTCCTGACTTTC	CASSAGRANVLTF
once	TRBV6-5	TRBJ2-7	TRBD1	TGTGCCAGCAGCCCGGCCGGGACAGGGTTCCACGAGCAGTACTTC	CASSPAGTGFHEQYF
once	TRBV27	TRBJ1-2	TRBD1	TGTGCCAGCAGTTTCGGGACAGCAGATAACTATGGCTACACCTTC	CASSFGTADNYGYTF
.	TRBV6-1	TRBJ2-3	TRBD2	TGTGCCAGCAGGCGACTAGCGGCTAGCACAGATACGCAGTATTTT	CASRRLAASTDTQYF
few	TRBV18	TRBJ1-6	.	TGTGCCAGCTCACCACGTGCGGTGGTCAGGGAGGACCTTAGAAATTCACCCCTCCACTTT	CASSPRAVVREDLRNSPLHF
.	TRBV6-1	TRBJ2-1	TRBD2	TGTGCCAGCAGTGAGAGCAGCGGGGGGCACAATGAGCAGTTCTTC	CASSESSGGHNEQFF
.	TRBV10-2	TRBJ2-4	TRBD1	TGCGCCAGCAGACAGGGACAGGCGATCAAAAACATTCAGTACTTC	CASRQGQAIKNIQYF
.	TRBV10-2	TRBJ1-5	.	TGCGCCAGCAGTGTGCAGTTAATCGATCCCCAGCATTTT	CASSVQLIDPQHF
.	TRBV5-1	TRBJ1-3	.	TGCGCCAGCAGCAGAAACAGAGAACCTGGAAACACCATATATTTT	CASSRNREPGNTIYF
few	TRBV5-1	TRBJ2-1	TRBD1	TGCGCCAGCAGCTTGGAGCTCATGGGGACAGGGAACAATGAGCAGTTCTTC	CASSLELMGTGNNEQFF
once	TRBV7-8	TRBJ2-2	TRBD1	TGTGCCAGCAGCTTCCGGGACAGGTACCGCACCGGGGAGCTGTTTTTT	CASSFRDRYRTGELFF
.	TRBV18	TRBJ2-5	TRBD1	TGTGCCAGCTCGGAGCTGAGACAGGGGCGGGAGACCCAGTACTTC	CASSELRQGRETQYF
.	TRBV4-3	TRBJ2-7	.	TGCGCCAGCAGCCAAGATATCCCGGGACTTCCAACCTACGAGCAGTACTTC	CASSQDIPGLPTYEQYF
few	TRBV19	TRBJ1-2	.	TGTGCCAGTAGTCCGCAACGGGGAAACTATGGCTACACCTTC	CASSPQRGNYGYTF
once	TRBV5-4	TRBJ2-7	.	TGTGCCAGCAGCTTAATGATGCAGGGGACGTCCTACGAGCAGTACTTC	CASSLMMQGTSYEQYF
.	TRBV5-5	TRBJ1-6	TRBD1	TGTGCCAGCAGCGCGGGACAGGGATATTCACCCCTCCACTTT	CASSAGQGYSPLHF
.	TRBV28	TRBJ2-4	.	TGTGCCAGCAGTTTCAGAAACATTCAGTACTTC	CASSFRNIQYF
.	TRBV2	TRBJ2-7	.	TGTGCCAGCAGCATTTTGGACAGTGCCTACGAGCAGTACTTC	CASSILDSAYEQYF
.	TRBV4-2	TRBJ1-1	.	TGTGCCAGCAGCCAAGATCGCGGAGAGAACACTGAAGCTTTCTTT	CASSQDRGENTEAFF
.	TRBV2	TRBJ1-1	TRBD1	TGTGCCAGCACGGGACAGATGAACACTGAAGCTTTCTTT	CASTGQMNTEAFF
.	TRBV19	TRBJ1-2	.	TGTGCCAGTAGTATAGAAATCAGGGGCGCGGATGGCTACACCTTC	CASSIEIRGADGYTF
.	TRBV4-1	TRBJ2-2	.	TGCGCCAGCAGCCAAGAGTATGGGGAGGCCGGGGAGCTGTTTTTT	CASSQEYGEAGELFF
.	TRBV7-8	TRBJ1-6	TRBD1	TGTGCCAGCAGTCAAACAGGGGGCTCCTATAATTCACCCCTCCACTTT	CASSQTGGSYNSPLHF
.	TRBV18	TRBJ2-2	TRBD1	TGTGCCAGCTCGGGGGTACAGGGGGCCTCGAACACCGGGGAGCTGTTTTTT	CASSGVQGASNTGELFF
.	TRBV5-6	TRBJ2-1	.	TGTGCCAGCAGCTTACAGGGAAATGAGCAGTTCTTC	CASSLQGNEQFF
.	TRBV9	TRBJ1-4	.	TGTGCCAGCAGCCCGAGACAAGCAACTAATGAAAAACTGTTTTTT	CASSPRQATNEKLFF
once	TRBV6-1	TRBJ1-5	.	TGTGCCAGCAGTGGTACAGGTTACAAGGGGAATCAGCCCCAGCATTTT	CASSGTGYKGNQPQHF
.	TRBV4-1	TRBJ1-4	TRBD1	TGCGCCAGCAGCCATCCTCGCCCCGGACAGGGACGCGAAAAACTGTTTTTT	CASSHPRPGQGREKLFF
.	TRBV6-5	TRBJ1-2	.	TGTGCCAGCAGTTACGGACACAGCGGGAACTATGGCTACACCTTC	CASSYGHSGNYGYTF
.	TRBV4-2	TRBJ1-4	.	TGTGCCAGCAGCCAAGATAGGGGAAATGAAAAACTGTTTTTT	CASSQDRGNEKLFF
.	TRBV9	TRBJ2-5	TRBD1	TGTGCCAGCAGCGTGGCCGGGACAGCCCAAGAGACCCAGTACTTC	CASSVAGTAQETQYF
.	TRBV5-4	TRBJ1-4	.	TGTGCCAGCAGCTTGGGAGTCGAGAATGAAAAACTGTTTTTT	CASSLGVENEKLFF
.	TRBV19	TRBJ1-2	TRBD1	TGTGCCAGTAGTGACCGACAGGGAACCTATGGCTACACCTTC	CASSDRQGTYGYTF
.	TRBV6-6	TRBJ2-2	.	TGTGCCAGCAGTTTTCACCAGGGAGGAACCGGGGAGCTGTTTTTT	CASSFHQGGTGELFF
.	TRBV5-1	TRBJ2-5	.	TGCGCCAGCAGCCTGCTCGGGGAGACCCAGTACTTC	CASSLLGETQYF
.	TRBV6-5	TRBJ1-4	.	TGTGCCAGCAGTTCTGCCCCGCGGGGATCTAATGAAAAACTGTTTTTT	CASSSAPRGSNEKLFF
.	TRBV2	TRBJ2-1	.	TGTGCCAGCACTGACAAATTCGAGCAGTTCTTC	CASTDKFEQFF
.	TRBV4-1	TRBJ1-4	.	TGCGCCAGCAGCCGCCTCCCTCTAAGCAGGGGCGCTCCTAATGAAAAACTGTTTTTT	CASSRLPLSRGAPNEKLFF
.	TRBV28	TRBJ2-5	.	TGTGCCAGCAGTCCACAATACCAAGAGACCCAGTACTTC	CASSPQYQETQYF
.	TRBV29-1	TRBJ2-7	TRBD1	TGCAGCGTTGCGGGACAGGGGTTGGACGAGCAGTACTTC	CSVAGQGLDEQYF
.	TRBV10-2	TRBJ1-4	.	TGCGCCAGCACCTCGCCAAGAGATAATGAAAAACTGTTTTTT	CASTSPRDNEKLFF
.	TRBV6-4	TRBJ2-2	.	TGTGCCAGCAGCCGCGGGAACACCGGGGAGCTGTTTTTT	CASSRGNTGELFF
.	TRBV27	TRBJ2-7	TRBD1	TGTGCCAGCAGTTTCCGGGACAGGGGCGAGCAGTACTTC	CASSFRDRGEQYF
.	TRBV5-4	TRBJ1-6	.	TGTGCCAGCAGACACCAAACTACCAATTCACCCCTCCACTTT	CASRHQTTNSPLHF
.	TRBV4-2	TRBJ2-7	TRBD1	TGTGCCAGCAGCCAAGAAGGTTCCGACAGGGCCTACGAGCAGTACTTC	CASSQEGSDRAYEQYF